This TCR beta chain was recovered during a study of blood T cell repertoires in COVID-19. Across the study: The cDNA or gDNA used as material had been derived from T cells, B-cell-depleted T cells, or PBMCs.

Those enrolled, adults aged roughly 18 to 90 years, came from 20 to 25 US areas. The CDR3 covers 17 residues. Per the study methods: Amplification from reference gene primers served as the basis for estimated nucleated cell counts. Only in-frame clones appear in the TCRdb table, and some are missing; sequencing was by immunoSEQ multiplex PCR. The V and J calls and clone size are taken from that table; D and trimming were inferred from the DNA. The sample has about 440,000 clones; 70% to 90% are singletons. Sequencing was carried out using PBMCs or T cells enriched from blood (not recorded which). This chain joins TRBV21-1 and TRBJ2-3; TRBD1 is the table's D call, not checked against the DNA. TRBV21-1 is a pseudogene locus. The sequence derives from a woman aged 18-29 years with acute COVID-19. The CDR3 DNA follows: TGTGCCAGCAGCAAATTCCGTCCACAGGTTGGCACAGATACGCAGTATTTT. Protein sequence: CASSKFRPQVGTDTQYF.